This T cell receptor beta chain emerged from a study of human T cells and chemical hapten exposure. Study-level background: Per-sample TCR yield variability stemmed mainly from small pooled library volume differences.

Total RNA extraction was carried out from unfractionated whole blood. Individual cDNA molecules each carried unique molecular identifiers attached by the library. As originally analysed: Sample TCR counts, which ranged from about 23,224 to 700,000, had a median of roughly 100,000. TCRdb called the reads again in MiXCR, with one record for every CDR3 protein. The V and J calls here are based on TCRdb, not the publication. The sample holds around 120,000 distinct CDR3 sequences, around 8.5% seen once. The source of this sequence is a human donor in good health. Some clones in this sample may be carry-over from other donors' samples. Sequencing was done on a sample of whole blood.

The CDR3 loop reads CASSIPSGSRHEQFF. The CDR3 DNA sequence: TGTGCCAGTAGTATCCCTAGCGGGAGTCGCCATGAGCAGTTCTTC. This chain connects TRBV19 to TRBJ2-1, with 10 bases aligning to TRBD2. V lost 3 bases, J lost 8 bases, and 7 bases stayed unmatched. CDR1 LNHDA and CDR2 SQIVND come from the germline V gene (reference sequence). This CDR3 has 15 residues.